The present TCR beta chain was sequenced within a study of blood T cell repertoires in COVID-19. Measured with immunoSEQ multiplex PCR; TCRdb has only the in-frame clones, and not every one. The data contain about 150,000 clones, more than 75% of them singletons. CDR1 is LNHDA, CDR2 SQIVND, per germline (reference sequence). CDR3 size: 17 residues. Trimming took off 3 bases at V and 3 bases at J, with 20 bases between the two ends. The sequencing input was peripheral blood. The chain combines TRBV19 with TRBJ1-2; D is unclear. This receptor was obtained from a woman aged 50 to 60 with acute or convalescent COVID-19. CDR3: CASSIVYRQPVDYGYTF. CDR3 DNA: TGTGCCAGTAGTATTGTCTACCGACAACCGGTCGACTATGGCTACACCTTC.